This T cell receptor beta chain emerged from a study of siplizumab effects on memory and regulatory T cells. Study-level points and caveats: Solely a minor proportion of alloreactive clones could be assigned to unstimulated subsets.

With regard to this clone: The antigen is unknown.

This CDR3 has 14 residues. Losses at the gene ends were 3 bases for V and 8 bases for J; bases not matched to a gene: 6. CDR1 is MNHNY, CDR2 SVGAGI, per germline (reference sequence). TCRdb's copy holds only in-frame clones and misses some; the assay was immunoSEQ multiplex PCR. Counted here are around 100,000 clones, about 93% occurring once; the ten biggest clones make up approximately 0.3%. Sequenced sample: non-Treg CD4+ T cells sorted from blood. This receptor was obtained from a human donor in good health. The chain recombines TRBV6-6 with TRBJ1-5, with 8 bases lining up with TRBD1. Here the CDR3 reads CASSYPGQGEPQHF. The CDR3 bases are TGTGCCAGCAGTTATCCCGGACAGGGTGAGCCCCAGCATTTT.